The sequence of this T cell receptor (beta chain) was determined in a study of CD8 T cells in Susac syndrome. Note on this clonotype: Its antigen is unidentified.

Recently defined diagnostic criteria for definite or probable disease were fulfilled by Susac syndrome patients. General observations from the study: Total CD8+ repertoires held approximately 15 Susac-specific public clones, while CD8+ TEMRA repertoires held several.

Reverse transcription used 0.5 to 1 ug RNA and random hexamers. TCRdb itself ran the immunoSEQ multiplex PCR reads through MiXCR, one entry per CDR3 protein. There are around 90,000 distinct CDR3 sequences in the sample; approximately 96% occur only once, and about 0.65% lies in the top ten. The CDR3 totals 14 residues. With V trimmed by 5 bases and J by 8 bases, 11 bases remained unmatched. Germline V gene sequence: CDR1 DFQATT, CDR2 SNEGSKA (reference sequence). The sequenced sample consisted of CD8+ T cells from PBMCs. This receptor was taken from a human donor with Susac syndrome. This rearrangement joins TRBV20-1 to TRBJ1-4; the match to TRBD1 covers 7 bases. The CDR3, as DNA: TGCAGTGCTGCGGGGGACAGCGCGGGAGAAAAACTGTTTTTT. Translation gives CSAAGDSAGEKLFF.